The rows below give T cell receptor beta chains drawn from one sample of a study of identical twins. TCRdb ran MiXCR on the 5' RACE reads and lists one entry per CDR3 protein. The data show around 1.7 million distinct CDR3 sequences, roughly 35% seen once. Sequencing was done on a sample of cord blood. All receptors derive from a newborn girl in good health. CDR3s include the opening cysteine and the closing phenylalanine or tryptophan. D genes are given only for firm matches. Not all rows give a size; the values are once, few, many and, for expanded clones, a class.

CDR3 protein: CASSLLADPGNEQFF
CDR3 DNA: TGCGCCAGCAGCTTACTAGCGGACCCTGGCAATGAGCAGTTCTTC
V gene: TRBV5-1
J gene: TRBJ2-1
D gene: TRBD2
clone size: few

CDR3 protein: CASSLASPGNIQYF
CDR3 DNA: TGCGCCAGCAGCTTGGCCAGCCCGGGAAACATTCAGTACTTC
V gene: TRBV5-1
J gene: TRBJ2-4
D gene: -
clone size: -

CDR3 protein: CASSVGRSWSPLHF
CDR3 DNA: TGTGCCAGCAGTGTTGGGCGCAGTTGGTCACCCCTCCACTTT
V gene: TRBV27
J gene: TRBJ1-6
D gene: -
clone size: -

CDR3 protein: CSVEKGLAGGPDTQYF
CDR3 DNA: TGCAGCGTTGAGAAAGGACTAGCGGGAGGGCCAGATACGCAGTATTTT
V gene: TRBV29-1
J gene: TRBJ2-3
D gene: TRBD2
clone size: -

CDR3 protein: CASSESTERRQFF
CDR3 DNA: TGCGCCAGCAGTGAGTCGACTGAAAGAAGGCAGTTCTTC
V gene: TRBV10-2
J gene: TRBJ2-1
D gene: -
clone size: -

CDR3 protein: CASSLGVAGIPSTDTQYF
CDR3 DNA: TGTGCCAGCAGCTTAGGAGTAGCGGGTATCCCTAGCACAGATACGCAGTATTTT
V gene: TRBV7-2
J gene: TRBJ2-3
D gene: TRBD2
clone size: few

CDR3 protein: CASSENGLAVQDEQFF
CDR3 DNA: TGTGCCAGCAGTGAAAATGGACTAGCGGTCCAAGATGAGCAGTTCTTC
V gene: TRBV6-1
J gene: TRBJ2-1
D gene: TRBD2
clone size: -

CDR3 protein: CAGSRDRGNQPQHF
CDR3 DNA: TGTGCCGGTAGCCGGGACAGGGGCAATCAGCCCCAGCATTTT
V gene: TRBV19
J gene: TRBJ1-5
D gene: TRBD1
clone size: -

CDR3 protein: CATSQAAPNTIYF
CDR3 DNA: TGTGCCACCAGCCAGGCCGCCCCAAACACCATATATTTT
V gene: TRBV15
J gene: TRBJ1-3
D gene: -
clone size: -

CDR3 protein: CASSDGLAVQTQYF
CDR3 DNA: TGTGCCAGCAGCGACGGACTAGCTGTACAAACCCAGTACTTC
V gene: TRBV9
J gene: TRBJ2-7
D gene: TRBD2
clone size: once

CDR3 protein: CASSFEGTGHYEQYF
CDR3 DNA: TGTGCCAGCAGTTTTGAGGGGACAGGGCATTACGAGCAGTACTTC
V gene: TRBV28
J gene: TRBJ2-7
D gene: TRBD1
clone size: -

CDR3 protein: CAIRPAWGAGNNEQFF
CDR3 DNA: TGTGCCATCAGACCAGCGTGGGGGGCCGGCAACAATGAGCAGTTCTTC
V gene: TRBV10-3
J gene: TRBJ2-1
D gene: -
clone size: -

CDR3 protein: CATSDRGFGDTQYF
CDR3 DNA: TGTGCCACCAGTGATCGCGGCTTCGGAGATACGCAGTATTTT
V gene: TRBV24-1
J gene: TRBJ2-3
D gene: -
clone size: -

CDR3 protein: CASSLAGGAGETQYF
CDR3 DNA: TGTGCCAGCAGCCTCGCAGGGGGCGCGGGAGAGACCCAGTACTTC
V gene: TRBV3-1
J gene: TRBJ2-5
D gene: TRBD1
clone size: few

CDR3 protein: CASSRDSGMAYNEQFF
CDR3 DNA: TGTGCCAGCAGCAGGGATAGCGGGATGGCCTACAATGAGCAGTTCTTC
V gene: TRBV6-1
J gene: TRBJ2-1
D gene: TRBD2
clone size: -

CDR3 protein: CSGLLATSYNEQYF
CDR3 DNA: TGCAGTGGGTTACTAGCGACCTCCTACAATGAGCAGTACTTC
V gene: TRBV20-1
J gene: TRBJ2-7
D gene: TRBD2
clone size: few

CDR3 protein: CASSLYRGAGSTDTQYF
CDR3 DNA: TGTGCCAGCAGCTTATACCGGGGGGCGGGATCCACAGATACGCAGTATTTT
V gene: TRBV7-9
J gene: TRBJ2-3
D gene: -
clone size: -

CDR3 protein: CASSLTGGHRSFF
CDR3 DNA: TGTGCCAGCAGTTTAACGGGGGGCCACAGATCTTTCTTT
V gene: TRBV27
J gene: TRBJ1-1
D gene: -
clone size: -

CDR3 protein: CASSESGGHEQYF
CDR3 DNA: TGTGCCAGCAGTGAATCCGGGGGGCATGAGCAGTACTTC
V gene: TRBV25-1
J gene: TRBJ2-5
D gene: -
clone size: -

CDR3 protein: CSANSGSGNEQFF
CDR3 DNA: TGCAGTGCCAATAGCGGGAGTGGCAATGAGCAGTTCTTC
V gene: TRBV20-1
J gene: TRBJ2-1
D gene: TRBD2
clone size: -

CDR3 protein: CASSSPTGAKNIQYF
CDR3 DNA: TGTGCCAGCAGTTCCCCGACAGGGGCCAAAAACATTCAGTACTTC
V gene: TRBV11-1
J gene: TRBJ2-4
D gene: TRBD1
clone size: many

CDR3 protein: CASSSRTFSYEQYF
CDR3 DNA: TGTGCCAGCAGTTCGCGGACTTTTTCCTACGAGCAGTACTTC
V gene: TRBV27
J gene: TRBJ2-7
D gene: -
clone size: few

CDR3 protein: CASSYFRGAYNEQFF
CDR3 DNA: TGCGCCAGCAGTTACTTCAGGGGAGCCTACAATGAGCAGTTCTTC
V gene: TRBV10-2
J gene: TRBJ2-1
D gene: -
clone size: few

CDR3 protein: CASSQTTSGGYERYF
CDR3 DNA: TGTGCCAGCAGCCAAACGACTAGCGGGGGTTACGAGCGGTACTTC
V gene: TRBV3-1
J gene: TRBJ2-4
D gene: TRBD2
clone size: -

CDR3 protein: CSATLVGGGQPQHF
CDR3 DNA: TGCAGTGCTACCCTAGTAGGGGGCGGTCAGCCCCAGCATTTT
V gene: TRBV20-1
J gene: TRBJ1-5
D gene: TRBD1
clone size: -

CDR3 protein: CASSLNLGLGTDTQYF
CDR3 DNA: TGCGCCAGCAGCTTAAACCTAGGCTTAGGCACAGATACGCAGTATTTT
V gene: TRBV5-1
J gene: TRBJ2-3
D gene: -
clone size: few

CDR3 protein: CASSEVAGVHEQYF
CDR3 DNA: TGTGCCAGCAGTGAAGTAGCGGGAGTCCACGAGCAGTACTTC
V gene: TRBV25-1
J gene: TRBJ2-7
D gene: TRBD2
clone size: once

CDR3 protein: CASSATSGRAGEQFF
CDR3 DNA: TGTGCCAGCAGCGCGACTAGCGGGAGGGCAGGTGAGCAGTTCTTC
V gene: TRBV9
J gene: TRBJ2-1
D gene: TRBD2
clone size: -

CDR3 protein: CASSQDGSRWGDGDTQYF
CDR3 DNA: TGTGCCAGCAGCCAAGATGGTAGTAGGTGGGGCGACGGAGATACGCAGTATTTT
V gene: TRBV3-1
J gene: TRBJ2-3
D gene: -
clone size: -

CDR3 protein: CSASGQIYSPLHF
CDR3 DNA: TGCAGTGCTAGTGGGCAGATTTATTCACCCCTCCACTTT
V gene: TRBV20-1
J gene: TRBJ1-6
D gene: -
clone size: -

CDR3 protein: CASSQGPRGGYNEQFF
CDR3 DNA: TGCGCCAGCAGCCAAGGACCTCGGGGGGGCTACAATGAGCAGTTCTTC
V gene: TRBV4-1
J gene: TRBJ2-1
D gene: TRBD2
clone size: -

CDR3 protein: CASSFGTGGYGYTF
CDR3 DNA: TGTGCCAGCAGTTTTGGGACAGGGGGCTATGGCTACACCTTC
V gene: TRBV12-3/TRBV12-4
J gene: TRBJ1-2
D gene: TRBD1
clone size: many

CDR3 protein: CASTVAAPPNTGELFF
CDR3 DNA: TGTGCCAGCACCGTAGCGGCCCCTCCGAACACCGGGGAGCTGTTTTTT
V gene: TRBV7-2
J gene: TRBJ2-2
D gene: -
clone size: once

CDR3 protein: CSALKDLAVSYEQYF
CDR3 DNA: TGCAGTGCCTTGAAGGATCTAGCGGTCTCCTACGAGCAGTACTTC
V gene: TRBV20-1
J gene: TRBJ2-7
D gene: TRBD2
clone size: few

CDR3 protein: CASSEYIGTDGYTF
CDR3 DNA: TGTGCCAGCAGTGAATACATCGGGACGGATGGCTACACCTTC
V gene: TRBV2
J gene: TRBJ1-2
D gene: -
clone size: -

CDR3 protein: CSASEGGDGYTF
CDR3 DNA: TGCAGCGCCTCAGAAGGGGGCGATGGCTACACCTTC
V gene: TRBV29-1
J gene: TRBJ1-2
D gene: TRBD1
clone size: -

CDR3 protein: CASSQPSQGARETQYF
CDR3 DNA: TGCGCCAGCAGCCAACCTTCACAGGGGGCGAGGGAGACCCAGTACTTC
V gene: TRBV4-1
J gene: TRBJ2-5
D gene: TRBD1
clone size: -

CDR3 protein: CASRYWDRPGGEQFF
CDR3 DNA: TGTGCCAGCAGATATTGGGACAGGCCGGGAGGTGAGCAGTTCTTC
V gene: TRBV2
J gene: TRBJ2-1
D gene: -
clone size: -

CDR3 protein: CAISNRTSGRSSNEQFF
CDR3 DNA: TGTGCCATCAGTAACCGGACTAGCGGGAGATCGTCGAATGAGCAGTTCTTC
V gene: TRBV10-3
J gene: TRBJ2-1
D gene: TRBD2
clone size: -

CDR3 protein: CASTPVGGANEQFF
CDR3 DNA: TGTGCCAGCACTCCCGTTGGGGGGGCCAATGAGCAGTTCTTC
V gene: TRBV12-3/TRBV12-4
J gene: TRBJ2-1
D gene: -
clone size: -

CDR3 protein: CASSKIGPSTDTQYF
CDR3 DNA: TGTGCCAGCAGTAAGATCGGGCCTAGCACAGATACGCAGTATTTT
V gene: TRBV2
J gene: TRBJ2-3
D gene: -
clone size: -

CDR3 protein: CSARDSGTGGRGTEAFF
CDR3 DNA: TGCAGTGCTAGAGACTCCGGGACAGGGGGCAGAGGCACTGAAGCTTTCTTT
V gene: TRBV20-1
J gene: TRBJ1-1
D gene: TRBD1
clone size: few

CDR3 protein: CSASPPKQGRTEAFF
CDR3 DNA: TGCAGTGCTTCCCCCCCCAAACAGGGGAGAACTGAAGCTTTCTTT
V gene: TRBV20-1
J gene: TRBJ1-1
D gene: TRBD1
clone size: -

CDR3 protein: CASSGTSGLAKNIQYF
CDR3 DNA: TGCGCCAGCAGCGGGACTAGCGGTCTAGCCAAAAACATTCAGTACTTC
V gene: TRBV5-1
J gene: TRBJ2-4
D gene: TRBD2
clone size: -

CDR3 protein: CASSLVGSPYGYTF
CDR3 DNA: TGTGCCAGCAGCTTAGTAGGCAGCCCCTATGGCTACACCTTC
V gene: TRBV7-8
J gene: TRBJ1-2
D gene: -
clone size: few

CDR3 protein: CSARLPGQGGTDTQYF
CDR3 DNA: TGCAGTGCTAGACTCCCGGGACAGGGAGGCACAGATACGCAGTATTTT
V gene: TRBV20-1
J gene: TRBJ2-3
D gene: TRBD1
clone size: few

CDR3 protein: CAGQTGGWNSPLHF
CDR3 DNA: TGTGCCGGACAAACAGGGGGCTGGAATTCACCCCTCCACTTT
V gene: TRBV6-1
J gene: TRBJ1-6
D gene: TRBD1
clone size: -

CDR3 protein: CASSLDLDRGDSPLHF
CDR3 DNA: TGTGCCAGCAGCTTGGATTTGGACAGGGGGGATTCACCCCTCCACTTT
V gene: TRBV11-2
J gene: TRBJ1-6
D gene: TRBD1
clone size: few

CDR3 protein: CASRYTSLSSYNEQYF
CDR3 DNA: TGTGCCAGCAGGTATACTAGCTTGAGCTCCTACAATGAGCAGTACTTC
V gene: TRBV7-2
J gene: TRBJ2-4
D gene: -
clone size: -

CDR3 protein: CASSSNPGSNTGELFF
CDR3 DNA: TGCGCCAGCAGCTCCAACCCAGGGTCGAACACCGGGGAGCTGTTTTTT
V gene: TRBV5-1
J gene: TRBJ2-2
D gene: -
clone size: -

CDR3 protein: CASSLDRLAHNEQFF
CDR3 DNA: TGTGCCAGCAGCTTGGATCGACTAGCGCACAATGAGCAGTTCTTC
V gene: TRBV5-4
J gene: TRBJ2-1
D gene: TRBD2
clone size: -

CDR3 protein: CAISDQAGHNEQFF
CDR3 DNA: TGTGCCATCAGTGATCAAGCGGGCCACAATGAGCAGTTCTTC
V gene: TRBV10-3
J gene: TRBJ2-1
D gene: -
clone size: -

CDR3 protein: CASSLPGLADEQYF
CDR3 DNA: TGTGCCAGCAGCCTCCCGGGACTAGCAGACGAGCAGTACTTC
V gene: TRBV4-2
J gene: TRBJ2-7
D gene: TRBD2
clone size: few

CDR3 protein: CSARGSRVGNSPLHF
CDR3 DNA: TGCAGTGCTAGAGGTAGCAGGGTAGGAAATTCACCCCTCCACTTT
V gene: TRBV20-1
J gene: TRBJ1-6
D gene: -
clone size: -

CDR3 protein: CAISVGGHFYNEQYF
CDR3 DNA: TGTGCCATCAGTGTTGGGGGGCATTTTTACAATGAGCAGTACTTC
V gene: TRBV10-3
J gene: TRBJ2-7
D gene: -
clone size: few